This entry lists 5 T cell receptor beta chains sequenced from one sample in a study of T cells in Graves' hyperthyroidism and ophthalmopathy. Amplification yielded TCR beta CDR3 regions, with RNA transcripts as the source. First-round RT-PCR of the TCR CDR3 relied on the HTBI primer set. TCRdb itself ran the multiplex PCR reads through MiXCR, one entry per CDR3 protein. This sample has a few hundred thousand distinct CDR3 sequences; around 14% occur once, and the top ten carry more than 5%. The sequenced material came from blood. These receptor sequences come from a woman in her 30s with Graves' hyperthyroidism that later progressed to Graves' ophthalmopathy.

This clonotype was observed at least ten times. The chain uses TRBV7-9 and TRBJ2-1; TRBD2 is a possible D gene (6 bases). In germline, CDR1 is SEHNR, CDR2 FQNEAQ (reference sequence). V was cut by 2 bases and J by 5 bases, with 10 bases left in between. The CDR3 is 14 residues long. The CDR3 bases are TGTGCCAGCAGCTTATCTAGCGCCGACAATGAGCAGTTCTTC. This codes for CASSLSSADNEQFF.

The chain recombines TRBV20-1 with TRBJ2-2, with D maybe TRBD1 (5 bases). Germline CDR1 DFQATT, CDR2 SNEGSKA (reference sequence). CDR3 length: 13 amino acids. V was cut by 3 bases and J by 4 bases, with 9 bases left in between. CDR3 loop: CSARTDLTGELFF. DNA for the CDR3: TGCAGTGCTAGGACAGACCTCACCGGGGAGCTGTTTTTT.

CDR3 loop: CSARDPPETGIGAEAFF. CDR3 coding DNA: TGCAGTGCTAGAGATCCCCCCGAGACAGGGATAGGCGCTGAAGCTTTCTTT. The chain recombines TRBV20-1 with TRBJ1-1, with 7 bases aligning to TRBD1. There are 17 residues in the CDR3. CDR1 DFQATT and CDR2 SNEGSKA come from the germline V gene (reference sequence). Unmatched junction bases numbered 16, after V lost 0 bases and J lost 6 bases.

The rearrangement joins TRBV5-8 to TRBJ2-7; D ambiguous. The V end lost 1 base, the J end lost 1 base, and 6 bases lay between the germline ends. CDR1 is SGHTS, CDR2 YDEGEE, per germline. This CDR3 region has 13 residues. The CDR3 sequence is CASSLKSSYEQYF. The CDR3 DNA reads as TGTGCCAGCAGCTTGAAATCTTCCTACGAGCAGTACTTC.

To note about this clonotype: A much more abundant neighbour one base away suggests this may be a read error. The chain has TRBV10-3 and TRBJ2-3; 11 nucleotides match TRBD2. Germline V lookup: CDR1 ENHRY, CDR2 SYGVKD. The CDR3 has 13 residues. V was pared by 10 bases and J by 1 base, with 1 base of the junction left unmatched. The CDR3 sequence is CATTSGGTDTQYF. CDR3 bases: TGTGCCACGACTAGCGGGGGCACAGATACGCAGTATTTT.